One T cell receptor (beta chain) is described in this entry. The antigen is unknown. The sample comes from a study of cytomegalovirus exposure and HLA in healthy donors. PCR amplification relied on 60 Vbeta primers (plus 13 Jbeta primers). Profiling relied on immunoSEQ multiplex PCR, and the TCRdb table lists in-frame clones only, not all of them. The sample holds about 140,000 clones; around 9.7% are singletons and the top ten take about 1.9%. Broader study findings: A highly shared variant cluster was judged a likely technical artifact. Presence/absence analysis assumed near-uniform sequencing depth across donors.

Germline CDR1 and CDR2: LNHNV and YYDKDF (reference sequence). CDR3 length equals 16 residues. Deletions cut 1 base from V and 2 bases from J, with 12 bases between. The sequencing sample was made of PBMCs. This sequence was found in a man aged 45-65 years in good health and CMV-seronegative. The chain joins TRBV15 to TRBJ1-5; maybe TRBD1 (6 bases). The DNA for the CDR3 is TGTGCCACCAGCAGAGGACAGGCCAGTGGCAATCAGCCCCAGCATTTT. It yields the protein CATSRGQASGNQPQHF.